These 15 T cell receptor beta chains share one sample of origin, sequenced in a study of PD-1 blockade in classical Hodgkin lymphoma. Every one of the patients relapsed after autologous stem cell transplantation (brentuximab vedotin exposure was variable). CD4+ T cells were purified from thawed PBMCs by negative selection. Measured with immunoSEQ multiplex PCR; TCRdb has only the in-frame clones, and not every one. Among around 13,000 clones listed, roughly 90% were seen once. The sample was CD4+ T cells from blood, taken at baseline. Every receptor here comes from a human donor with classical Hodgkin lymphoma.

The V and J genes are TRBV7-2 and TRBJ2-2; tentative D call: TRBD2 (6 bases). This CDR3 region has 14 residues. Germline V lookup: CDR1 SGHTA, CDR2 FQGNSA. V lost 5 bases to trimming and J lost 7 bases, with 14 bases between them. The CDR3 sequence is CASSHTRGGGELFF. For the CDR3, the DNA is TGTGCCAGCAGCCACACAAGGGGAGGCGGGGAGCTGTTTTTT.

The chain employs TRBV11-2 and TRBJ2-3; possible D gene TRBD1, 5 bases. This CDR3 is 15 amino acids long. The germline V and J ends were trimmed by 0 bases and 2 bases, with 9 bases remaining between them. Germline V CDR1 and CDR2: SGHAT, FQNNGV. CDR3 DNA sequence: TGTGCCAGCAGCTTAGATCAGGGTTACACAGATACGCAGTATTTT. This codes for CASSLDQGYTDTQYF.

This clone was detected only once. This chain links TRBV28 with TRBJ2-3; possible D gene TRBD2, 5 bases. The CDR3 has 16 residues. V was trimmed by 1 base and J by 0 bases, leaving 11 bases between them. Germline V gives CDR1 MDHEN, CDR2 SYDVKM. The CDR3 DNA sequence: TGTGCCAGCAGTTTATACAAACTAGTGAGCACAGATACGCAGTATTTT. Protein sequence: CASSLYKLVSTDTQYF.

The chain couples TRBV5-1 to TRBJ1-3, with a tentative D call TRBD1 (5 bases). CDR1 and CDR2 from the germline V gene are SGHRS and YFSETQ. The CDR3 length is 19 residues. The V and J ends lost 0 bases and 1 base respectively, with 20 bases between them. The CDR3 region has the DNA TGCGCCAGCAGCTTGGCCGGAGGGGCGGGGAAAGCATCTGGAAACACCATATATTTT. It encodes CASSLAGGAGKASGNTIYF.

This chain connects TRBV4-1 to TRBJ2-1, with D possibly being TRBD1 or TRBD2 (5 bases each). The CDR3 consists of 16 residues. CDR1 MGHRA and CDR2 YSYEKL come from the germline V gene. Trimming pared 2 bases from V and 6 bases from J, leaving 17 bases between. This chain's CDR3 is CASSQLPGPFTNEQFF. The CDR3 region has the DNA TGCGCCAGCAGCCAACTCCCGGGACCTTTCACCAATGAGCAGTTCTTC.

The chain links TRBV7-2 to TRBJ2-3; possible D gene TRBD2, 6 bases. CDR3 length: 14 residues. Germline values: CDR1 SGHTA, CDR2 FQGNSA. V lost 4 bases and J lost 2, with 10 bases in between. The CDR3 sequence is CASSSLAVTDTQYF. The CDR3 DNA sequence: TGTGCCAGCAGCTCCTTAGCGGTCACAGATACGCAGTATTTT.

V is TRBV15 and J is TRBJ2-7, with TRBD1 identical over 7 bases. CDR1 and CDR2 (germline): LNHNV, YYDKDF (reference sequence). The V segment lost 0 bases and the J segment 6 bases; nucleotides outside the gene matches: 8. The CDR3 spans 15 residues. CDR3 DNA: TGTGCCACCAGCAGAGACAAGGGGGCGGTCTTCGAGCAGTACTTC. Translating it yields CATSRDKGAVFEQYF.

The chain recombines TRBV9 with TRBJ2-6; tentative D call: TRBD2 (5 bases). V was shortened by 3 bases and J by 0 bases, with 13 bases between the two germline ends. Germline V CDR1 and CDR2: SGDLS, YYNGEE. The CDR3 consists of 17 residues. CDR3 coding DNA: TGTGCCAGCAGCGCCAGTCTTCGGGACTCTGGGGCCAACGTCCTGACTTTC. Translation: CASSASLRDSGANVLTF.

V and J are TRBV28 and TRBJ1-2; D call uncertain. Germline V gene sequence: CDR1 MDHEN, CDR2 SYDVKM. The CDR3 contains 11 residues. The V gene lost 5 bases and the J gene lost 3 bases, with 4 bases spanning the gap. CDR3 DNA: TGTGCCAGCAGTCGGGACTATGGCTACACCTTC. Protein product: CASSRDYGYTF.

V is TRBV6-1 and J is TRBJ2-3; 8 nucleotides match TRBD1. With 10 bases clipped from V and 4 bases from J, the junction kept 7 bases outside the gene matches. The CDR3 covers 13 residues. CDR1 and CDR2 from the germline V gene are MNHNS and SASEGT. The CDR3 nucleotides are TGTGCCACTACGGACAGGGCCCCAGATACGCAGTATTTT. Encoded protein: CATTDRAPDTQYF.

The chain combines TRBV5-1 with TRBJ2-1; TRBD1 or TRBD2 may be the D gene (6 bases each). The CDR3 spans 15 residues. Germline CDR1 SGHRS, CDR2 YFSETQ. Trimming pared 0 bases from V and 4 bases from J, leaving 11 bases between. DNA of the CDR3: TGCGCCAGCAGCTTGGACGGGGGCCGATACAATGAGCAGTTCTTC. Protein: CASSLDGGRYNEQFF.

The chain combines TRBV6-4 with TRBJ1-6, with a tentative D call TRBD1 (5 bases). Trimming took 2 bases from V and 9 from J, leaving 11 bases between them. The germline V gene encodes CDR1 MRHNA and CDR2 SNTAGT. The CDR3 sequence is 14 residues long. The DNA for the CDR3 is TGTGCCAGCAGTGACCCAGGGAAAGGTTCACCCCTCCACTTT. Residues: CASSDPGKGSPLHF.

The chain joins TRBV27 to TRBJ2-1, with 12 bases lining up with TRBD2. CDR3 size: 18 residues. The germline gives CDR1 MNHEY, CDR2 SMNVEV (reference sequence). J lost 3 bases, V lost 4 bases, and 10 bases had no gene match. CDR3 nucleotides: TGTGCCAGCAGTTCCCCCGGGCTAGCGGGGGGGCACTACAATGAGCAGTTCTTC. Its protein is CASSSPGLAGGHYNEQFF.

This clone appeared once. The chain recombines TRBV7-6 with TRBJ1-1, with D possibly matching TRBD1 (5 bases). Trimming left V 2 bases short and J 3 bases short, with 10 bases between. CDR1 is SGHVS, CDR2 FNYEAQ, per germline. The CDR3 sequence is 14 residues long. The CDR3 DNA reads TGTGCCAGCAGCTTACGGGACGGGGACACTGAAGCTTTCTTT. As protein: CASSLRDGDTEAFF.

CDR3 protein: CASSPDRGLSGYTF. CDR3 bases: TGTGCCAGCAGCCCGGACAGGGGGCTGTCTGGCTACACCTTC. The rearrangement uses TRBV7-9 and TRBJ1-2; 11 bases fit TRBD1. Germline CDR1 and CDR2: SEHNR and FQNEAQ (reference sequence). The trim removed 5 bases at V and 7 bases at J, leaving 6 bases unmatched. CDR3 size: 14 residues. The whole variable domain, remainder taken from reference TRBV7-9 and TRBJ1-2, is DTGVSQNPRHKITKRGQNVTFRCDPISEHNRLYWYRQTLGQGPEFLTYFQNEAQLEKSRLLSDRFSAERPKGSFSTLEIQRTEQGDSAMYLCASSPDRGLSGYTFGSGTRLTVV.